Each of the 9 T cell receptor beta chains below was sequenced from the same sample in a study of blood T cell repertoires in COVID-19. Profiled with immunoSEQ multiplex PCR; TCRdb holds only in-frame clones, not every one. In the table there are just over 250,000 clones, 88% of which are singletons. The specimen was peripheral blood. The origin of the receptors is a man aged 55 to 70 who had recovered from COVID-19.

This chain joins TRBV4-2 and TRBJ1-4, with D tentatively TRBD1 (5 bases). CDR3 length: 19 residues. The germline V and J ends were trimmed by 4 bases and 3 bases, with 24 bases remaining between them. Germline lookup yields CDR1 LGHNA and CDR2 YNFKEQ. As DNA, the CDR3 is TGTGCCAGCAGCCTTCAGGCCCTGGGGCCACCTCGGGCTAATGAAAAACTGTTTTTT. Translation: CASSLQALGPPRANEKLFF.

This chain uses TRBV11-1 with TRBJ1-1; no clear D. The CDR3 contains 14 residues. V was pared by 1 base and J by 5 bases, with 11 bases between. Germline values: CDR1 SGHAT, CDR2 FQDESV (reference sequence). The CDR3 nucleotides read TGTGCCAGCAGCTTAGTGCGAGGAAAAACTGAAGCTTTCTTT. Its translation is CASSLVRGKTEAFF.

This clone was recorded only once. The chain is built from TRBV11-3 and TRBJ1-1; no firm D call. The germline gives CDR1 SGHNT, CDR2 YENEEA. V lost 3 bases, J lost 2 bases, and 10 bases lay in between. The CDR3 contains 14 residues. CDR3 coding DNA: TGTGCCAGCAGCTTCGGAGGAGTTAACACTGAAGCTTTCTTT. This gives the protein CASSFGGVNTEAFF. Supplemented by reference TRBV11-3 and TRBJ1-1, the full variable domain reads EAGVVQSPRYKIIEKKQPVAFWCNPISGHNTLYWYLQNLGQGPELLIRYENEEAVDDSQLPKDRFSAERLKGVDSTLKIQPAELGDSAVYLCASSFGGVNTEAFFGQGTRLTVV.

This clone was recorded only once. The chain combines TRBV3-1 (or the pseudogene TRBV3-2) with TRBJ1-1, with D perhaps matching TRBD1 (5 bases). V shed 5 bases and J shed 1 base, with 11 bases lying between them. The CDR3 covers 14 residues. Germline assignment: CDR1 LGHDT and CDR2 YNNKEL (reference sequence). CDR3 nucleotide sequence: TGTGCCAGCAGCGTCGGGGACTCGAACACTGAAGCTTTCTTT. Translation gives CASSVGDSNTEAFF.

The J gene is TRBJ1-1, the V gene TRBV7-8; D ambiguous. The germline V gene encodes CDR1 SGHVS and CDR2 FQNEAQ. This CDR3 has 16 amino acids. Trimming took off 1 base at V and 5 bases at J, with 17 bases between the two ends. The CDR3 DNA follows: TGTGCCAGCAGCTTAGTTCCTCTGGGCCGGGGAACTGAAGCTTTCTTT. It is translated as CASSLVPLGRGTEAFF.

This clone was observed a single time. The chain employs TRBV6-5 and TRBJ1-2; 9 nucleotides line up with TRBD1. CDR3 length: 14 residues. Unmatched junction bases numbered 11, after V lost 6 bases and J lost 9 bases. The germline V gene has CDR1 MNHEY and CDR2 SVGAGI. In DNA, the CDR3 is TGTGCCAGCAGGTCACCGGGACAGGGACAGAGCTACACCTTC. Translating gives CASRSPGQGQSYTF.

This clone was seen a single time. The gene calls are TRBV21-1 and TRBJ1-6; the table calls TRBD1, which could not be checked here. TRBV21-1 is a listed pseudogene. This CDR3 is built from 15 residues. The CDR3, as DNA: TGTGCCAGCAGCAAAAAGGCAGGGTGGTGGGCACCCCTCCACTTT. It is translated as CASSKKAGWWAPLHF.

In DNA, the CDR3 is TGTGCCAGCTCACGCGAACTCGGACAGGGGGAGACCCAGTACTTC. Translation gives CASSRELGQGETQYF. This chain joins TRBV18 and TRBJ2-5; 9 nucleotides match TRBD1. V shed 4 bases, J shed 5 bases, and the junction held 8 bases outside the gene matches. CDR1 is KGHSH, CDR2 LQKENI, per germline. There are 15 residues in the CDR3.

This clone was seen a few times. This chain connects TRBV6-4 to TRBJ2-7, with TRBD1 identical over 8 bases. The germline gives CDR1 MRHNA, CDR2 SNTAGT. Trimming at V came to 5 bases and at J to 5 bases, leaving 11 bases not matched to a gene. The CDR3 length is 15 residues. The CDR3 is CASSPDRGEYDEQYF. CDR3 DNA sequence: TGTGCCAGCAGTCCCGACAGGGGTGAGTATGACGAGCAGTACTTC.